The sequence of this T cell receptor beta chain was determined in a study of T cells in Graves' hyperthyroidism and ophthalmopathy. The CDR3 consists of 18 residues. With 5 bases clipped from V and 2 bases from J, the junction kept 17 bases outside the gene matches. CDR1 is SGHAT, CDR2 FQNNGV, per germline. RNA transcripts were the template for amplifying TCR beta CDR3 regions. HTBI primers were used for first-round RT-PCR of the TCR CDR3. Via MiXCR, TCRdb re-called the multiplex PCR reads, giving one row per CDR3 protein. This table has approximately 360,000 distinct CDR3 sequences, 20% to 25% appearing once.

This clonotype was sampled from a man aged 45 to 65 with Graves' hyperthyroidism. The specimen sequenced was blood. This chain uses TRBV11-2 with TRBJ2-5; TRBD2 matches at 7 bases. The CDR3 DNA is TGTGCCAGCAGCCAAGGAATTAGGAGATTGGGACTACAAGAGACCCAGTACTTC. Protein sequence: CASSQGIRRLGLQETQYF.